This T cell receptor beta chain came from a study of blood T cell repertoires in COVID-19. In the study overall: The United States, Italy and Spain supplied acute and convalescent COVID-19 samples.

Clones were read by immunoSEQ multiplex PCR, and TCRdb kept only the in-frame ones, dropping some. The sample carries around 61,000 clones, roughly nine tenths recorded once. V was shortened by 5 bases and J by 5 bases, with 13 bases between the two germline ends. The germline gives CDR1 MDHEN, CDR2 SYDVKM. The CDR3 has 14 amino acids. This clonotype was sampled from a woman aged 55-70 years with COVID-19, enrolled during active disease. J is TRBJ1-5 and V is TRBV28, with D perhaps TRBD1 (6 bases). The specimen sequenced was peripheral blood. The CDR3 sequence is CASSRQAGHQPQHF. CDR3 nucleotides: TGTGCCAGCAGTCGACAGGCAGGACATCAGCCCCAGCATTTT. The full variable domain, completed using reference TRBV28 and TRBJ1-5, is DVKVTQSSRYLVKRTGEKVFLECVQDMDHENMFWYRQDPGLGLRLIYFSYDVKMKEKGDIPEGYSVSREKKERFSLILESASTNQTSMYLCASSRQAGHQPQHFGDGTRLSIL.